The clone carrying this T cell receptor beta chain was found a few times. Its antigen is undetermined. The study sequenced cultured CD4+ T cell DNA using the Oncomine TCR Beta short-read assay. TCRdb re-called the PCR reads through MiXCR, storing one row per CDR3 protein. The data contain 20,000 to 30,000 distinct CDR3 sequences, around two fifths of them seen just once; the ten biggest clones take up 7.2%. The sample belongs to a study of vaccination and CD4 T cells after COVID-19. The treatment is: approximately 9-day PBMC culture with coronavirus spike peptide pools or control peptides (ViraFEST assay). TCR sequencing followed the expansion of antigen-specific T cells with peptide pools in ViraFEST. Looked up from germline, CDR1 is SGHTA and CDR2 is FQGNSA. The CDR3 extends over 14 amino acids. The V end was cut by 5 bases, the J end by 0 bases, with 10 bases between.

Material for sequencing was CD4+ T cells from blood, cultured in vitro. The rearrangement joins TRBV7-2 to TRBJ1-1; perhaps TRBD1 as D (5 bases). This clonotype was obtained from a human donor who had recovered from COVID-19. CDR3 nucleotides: TGTGCCAGCAGCCTTGACAGCATGAACACTGAAGCTTTCTTT. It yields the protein CASSLDSMNTEAFF. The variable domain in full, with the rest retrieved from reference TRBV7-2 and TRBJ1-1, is GAGVSQSPSNKVTEKGKDVELRCDPISGHTALYWYRQSLGQGLEFLIYFQGNSAPDKSGLPSDRFSAERTGGSVSTLTIQRTQQEDSAVYLCASSLDSMNTEAFFGQGTRLTVV.